This TCR beta chain was captured by sequencing in a study of OX40 agonist ivuxolimab in advanced cancers. Turning to the overall study: Ivuxolimab was an agonistic, fully human IgG2 monoclonal antibody directed against OX40 (CD134), a costimulatory receptor. Intravenous ivuxolimab was administered to patients every 2 weeks at six dose levels: 0.01, 0.1, 0.3, 1.5, 3 and 10 mg/kg. Of the 50 or so patients in dose escalation, 19 had hepatocellular carcinoma, roughly 15 had melanoma, 9 had renal cell carcinoma and 9 had head and neck cancer. In the dose-escalation cohort, roughly four fifths of patients were male, and the mean age was around 60 years, with a range of about 23 to 85. Prior anti-PD-1, anti-PD-L1 or anti-CTLA-4 therapy was permitted, and checkpoint inhibitors had been received by about two fifths of dose-escalation patients. Partial responses occurred in three dose-escalation patients: two with cutaneous melanoma and one with hepatocellular carcinoma. The point of sequencing TCRbeta in the periphery was to test whether ivuxolimab changed TCR sequence diversity and drove clonal T-cell expansion. The paper covers the monotherapy dose-escalation part of the phase I ivuxolimab trial, which included N of about 50 patients. Here is what the overall study found, with its caveats: Partial responders in the 0.1-3.0 mg/kg groups had among the lowest normalized peripheral clonal expansion, especially among CD8+ T cells. At doses of 0.1 to 3.0 mg/kg, clonal expansion of both CD4+ and CD8+ T cells in blood was seen between baseline and week 6. After ivuxolimab, more expanded clones were found on average in CD8+ T cells than in CD4+ T cells. Low levels of normalized T-cell clonal expansion were also shown by some nonresponding patients. The antigen specificity of the clonally expanded peripheral T cells was not determined.

For sequencing of the TCRbeta CDR3 region, genomic DNA was extracted from the sorted cells. The immunoSEQ Assay was used to sequence the TCRbeta CDR3 regions. TCRdb provides this immuneACCESS table in a form limited to in-frame rearrangements. Some clones are lacking; in checked studies, under half of them reflect an unresolved V gene, and why the rest are absent is not known. The sample contains about 59,000 clones, less than 95% of them found a single time. The ten biggest clones cover more than 9.5% of the sample. Patients with autoimmune disease history or receiving systemic immunosuppression were excluded from the trial. In every dose cohort, peripheral blood was drawn for TCR sequencing at baseline, cycle 4 day 1, and cycle 7 day 1. The samples were taken from a phase I, first-in-human, multicenter, open-label dose-escalation trial of ivuxolimab. Adults with locally advanced or metastatic melanoma, renal cell, hepatocellular, or head and neck squamous cell carcinoma were enrolled in the trial. Before TCR sequencing, CD4+ and CD8+ T cells were separately sorted from peripheral blood.

Including the terminal cysteine and phenylalanine, the CDR3 comprises 12 residues. Of the read, only the CDR3 DNA is kept; its 36 bases are in frame from base 1. The germline V gene gives CDR1 as SGHRS and CDR2 as YFSETQ. Turning to this clone: Its antigen specificity is not known. A junction end diverges from the germline sequence, so it may reflect a read error.

The source was CD4+ or CD8+ T cells sorted from blood, collected in a trial of the OX40 agonist ivuxolimab. The TCR was taken from an adult with an advanced solid tumor such as melanoma, head and neck, liver or kidney cancer. The chain is made from TRBV5-1 and TRBJ1-1; no D segment can be confidently identified. The CDR3 protein sequence reads: CASSLLDGEAFF. The DNA reads TGTGCCAGCAGCTTACTGGACGGTGAAGCTTTCTTT.